Listed below are T cell receptor beta chains from one sample, sequenced in a study of breast tumors, draining lymph nodes, adjacent tissues. TCRdb itself ran the multiplex PCR reads through MiXCR, one entry per CDR3 protein. This table holds fewer than 300,000 distinct CDR3 sequences, about 30% found once. The sample taken for sequencing was axillary lymph node tissue. Every receptor here comes from a female donor with breast cancer. Some clones in this sample may be carry-over from other donors' samples. Each CDR3 is given with its conserved first and last residue. A D gene is named only where the DNA matches it firmly. Expanded clones are given a class, and other clones once, few, many or no size at all.

many	TRBV4-1	TRBJ1-6	TRBD1	TGCGCCAGCAGCCTAGACAGGGAAGCTTCACCCCTCCACTTT	CASSLDREASPLHF
many	TRBV5-1	TRBJ1-2	TRBD1	TGCGCCAGCAGCCCCCGACAGGGTTCAAACTATGGCTACACCTTC	CASSPRQGSNYGYTF
many	TRBV4-2	TRBJ2-1	NA	TGTGCCAGCAGCCAAGAGGGGTTAGCCGTCTACAATGAGCAGTTCTTC	CASSQEGLAVYNEQFF
few	TRBV3-1	TRBJ1-1	NA	TGTGCCAGCAGCCAAGTAGGCGGAGCTTTCTTT	CASSQVGGAFF
many	TRBV6-6	TRBJ2-1	TRBD2	TGTGCCAGCAGTCCCTTCCTAGCGGAAAGCTACAATGAGCAGTTCTTC	CASSPFLAESYNEQFF
NA	TRBV24-1	TRBJ2-3	NA	TGTGCCACCAGTCCACGGGCACCTAGCACAGATACGCAGTATTTT	CATSPRAPSTDTQYF
NA	TRBV9	TRBJ2-3	NA	TGTGCCAACAGCGTGATAGGGGGAGGTACAGGTACGCAGTATTTT	CANSVIGGGTGTQYF
many	TRBV5-6	TRBJ1-3	NA	TGTGCCAGCAGTGGGGTACAGTTCGGGAACACCATATATTTT	CASSGVQFGNTIYF
few	TRBV18	TRBJ2-1	TRBD1	TGTGCCAGCTCATTTAGGACAGGGGGGACCTACAATGAGCAGTTCTTC	CASSFRTGGTYNEQFF
many	TRBV28	TRBJ1-2	TRBD1	TGTGCCAGCAGTGAACGACAGGGGACCCCTAACTATGGCTACACCTTC	CASSERQGTPNYGYTF
many	TRBV24-1	TRBJ2-2	TRBD2	TGTGCCACCAGCCTAGCGGAGGCGAACACCGGGGAGCTGTTTTTT	CATSLAEANTGELFF
many	TRBV6-5	TRBJ2-3	NA	TGTGCCAGCAGCCCCGGACAGAACACAGATACGCAGTATTTT	CASSPGQNTDTQYF
few	TRBV6-2/TRBV6-3	TRBJ2-7	NA	TGTGCCAGCAGTTACCCCTGGACATCAGGAGCCTACGAGCAGTACTTC	CASSYPWTSGAYEQYF
many	TRBV6-1	TRBJ1-5	NA	TGTGCCAGCAGGCCCGGGGCAGGCTTAGCCGTTAGGCAGCCCCAGCATTTT	CASRPGAGLAVRQPQHF
many	TRBV7-3	TRBJ1-2	NA	TGTGCCAGCAGCCTCGGTCGGGGGGACTATGGCTACACCTTC	CASSLGRGDYGYTF
many	TRBV7-2	TRBJ2-7	NA	TGTGCCAGCAGCTCCGGCCAGCGGGCCTACGAGCAGTACTTC	CASSSGQRAYEQYF
many	TRBV20-1	TRBJ1-4	TRBD1	TGCAGTGCTAGAGATAAGGGACAGGGAGGGGAAAAACTGTTTTTT	CSARDKGQGGEKLFF
few	TRBV6-2/TRBV6-3	TRBJ2-1	NA	TGTGCCAGCAGTTACTCCCGGGGGGCATCGTACAATGAGCAGTTCTTC	CASSYSRGASYNEQFF
NA	TRBV6-5	TRBJ2-1	TRBD2	TGTGCCAGCAGTCACTCAAAGACTAGCTACGATGAGCAGTTCTTC	CASSHSKTSYDEQFF
many	TRBV5-1	TRBJ2-3	TRBD2	TGCGCCAGCTGCCGGACTAGCGGGACCACAGATACGCAGTATTTT	CASCRTSGTTDTQYF
many	TRBV20-1	TRBJ2-7	TRBD2	TGCAGTGCTAGAATGGCGGGAGGGCCCTCCTACGAGCAGTACTTC	CSARMAGGPSYEQYF
many	TRBV6-1	TRBJ2-7	TRBD2	TGTGCCAGCTACCACCCCGGACTGAGCGGGGACGAGCAGTACTTC	CASYHPGLSGDEQYF
NA	TRBV4-3	TRBJ2-1	NA	TGCGCCAGCAGACAAGAGGTAGCGACTATACGGTTCTTC	CASRQEVATIRFF
many	TRBV7-2	TRBJ1-2	NA	TGTGCCAGCAGCACCACAGCTAACTATGGCTACACCTTC	CASSTTANYGYTF
many	TRBV7-2	TRBJ1-4	TRBD1	TGTGCCAGCAGCTTGACAGGGGGCGAAAAACTGTTTTTT	CASSLTGGEKLFF
many	TRBV5-6	TRBJ1-6	TRBD1	TGTGCCAGCAGCGCCTGGGACAGGGGATATAATTCACCCCTCCACTTT	CASSAWDRGYNSPLHF
many	TRBV11-2	TRBJ1-2	NA	TGTGCCAGCAGCAATGGGAGACACCATGGCTACACCTTC	CASSNGRHHGYTF
NA	TRBV2	TRBJ1-6	NA	TGTGCCGCCAACCGGTACACGGATAATTCACCCCTCCACTTT	CAANRYTDNSPLHF
many	TRBV6-2/TRBV6-3	TRBJ1-6	NA	TGTGCCAGCAGCACGAGCTCCTATAATTCACCCCTCCACTTT	CASSTSSYNSPLHF
many	TRBV30	TRBJ2-7	TRBD1	TGTGCCTGGAGTCCGACAGGGGCCCACGAGCAGTACTTC	CAWSPTGAHEQYF
many	TRBV28	TRBJ2-3	TRBD2	TGTGCCAGCAGCACCGGGACTAGCGGCCGCACAGATACGCAGTATTTT	CASSTGTSGRTDTQYF
NA	TRBV4-3	TRBJ2-5	TRBD1	TGCGCCAGCAGCCCAAAAGACAGGGGCAATCAGCCCCAGTACTTC	CASSPKDRGNQPQYF
NA	TRBV19	TRBJ1-5	NA	TGTGCCAGTAGTCCCTCGGGTAGCGGGCATGGACAGCCCCAGCATTTT	CASSPSGSGHGQPQHF
many	TRBV30	TRBJ2-3	NA	TGTGCCTGGAGTCCCTTTGGCGGCGTAGATACGCAGTATTTT	CAWSPFGGVDTQYF
NA	TRBV9	TRBJ1-1	NA	TGTGCCAGCAGCGGAGGGTGGGGGGAAGCTTTCTTT	CASSGGWGEAFF
many	TRBV11-2	TRBJ2-1	NA	TGTGCCAGCAGCTTAAAAGTTGGCGGTGAGCAGTTCTTC	CASSLKVGGEQFF
many	TRBV5-1	TRBJ1-4	NA	TGCGCCAGCAGCCGGACGTCAACTAATGAAAAACTGTTTTTT	CASSRTSTNEKLFF
NA	TRBV9	TRBJ1-1	NA	TGTGCCAGCAGCCCCTTGGGTTTGACCACTGAAGCTTTCTTT	CASSPLGLTTEAFF
NA	TRBV7-2	TRBJ2-4	NA	TGTGCCAGCAGCCCCCCGCCGGACGGCAAAAACATTCAGTACTTC	CASSPPPDGKNIQYF
many	TRBV18	TRBJ2-2	NA	TGTGCCAGCTCACCAACCGGGGAGCTGTTTTTT	CASSPTGELFF
many	TRBV5-6	TRBJ2-7	NA	TGTGCCAGCCGGAGGAGAGGGAGCTCCTACGAGCAGTACTTC	CASRRRGSSYEQYF
many	TRBV9	TRBJ2-7	TRBD1	TGTGCCAGCAGCCCGGAAATCCGGTTAGGGGGCCCCTTGAACGAGCAGTACTTC	CASSPEIRLGGPLNEQYF
NA	TRBV20-1	TRBJ2-1	NA	TGCAGTGCTAGGGAGGGTGATGAGCAGTTCTTC	CSAREGDEQFF
NA	TRBV29-1	TRBJ2-3	NA	TGCAGCGTTGTGGAGGGAAACACCGGGGATACGCAGTATTTT	CSVVEGNTGDTQYF
NA	TRBV20-1	TRBJ2-7	TRBD2	TGCAGTGCCCCGACAGCGGGAGGGGACTCCGAGCAGTACTTC	CSAPTAGGDSEQYF
NA	TRBV6-2/TRBV6-3	TRBJ2-1	NA	TGTATCAGCTTCAAGGCCGGGACTCCTACGAATGAGCAGTTCTTC	CISFKAGTPTNEQFF
NA	TRBV7-3	TRBJ2-2	NA	TGTGCCAGCAGCGCTAGGCCGGCAGAGGGGGAGCTGTTTTTT	CASSARPAEGELFF
few	TRBV18	TRBJ2-5	NA	TGTGCCAGCTCGTCAGGGGCAGTCCAAGAGACCCAGTACTTC	CASSSGAVQETQYF
many	TRBV18	TRBJ2-5	NA	TGTGCCAGCTCACCTCAGGGACTTTCAGAGACCCAGTACTTC	CASSPQGLSETQYF
NA	TRBV28	TRBJ2-7	TRBD2	TGTGCCATTAGGACTAGCGGGGGGAGCTCCTACGAGCAGTACTTC	CAIRTSGGSSYEQYF
many	TRBV6-1	TRBJ2-7	NA	TGTGCCAGCAGTCACGGGGGGGGACAGGGATCCTACGAGCAGTACTTC	CASSHGGGQGSYEQYF
many	TRBV20-1	TRBJ2-1	TRBD2	TGCAGTGCTAGAGACATACTAGCGGAGCTCTACAATGAGCAGTTCTTC	CSARDILAELYNEQFF
NA	TRBV3-2	TRBJ2-5	NA	TGCGCCAGCAGCCCTTCTAGCGGGCAGACCCAGTACTTC	CASSPSSGQTQYF
many	TRBV5-1	TRBJ2-3	NA	TGCGCCAGCAGCTCCCTGGCCTCCACAGATACGCAGTATTTT	CASSSLASTDTQYF
many	TRBV4-1	TRBJ2-7	TRBD2	TGCGCCAGCAGCCTCGGTGGGGGGGGGAGCTACGAGCAGTACTTC	CASSLGGGGSYEQYF
many	TRBV6-6	TRBJ2-7	NA	TGTGCCAGTTCGGTACAGCTCTACGAGCAGTACTTC	CASSVQLYEQYF
NA	TRBV2	TRBJ1-5	NA	TGTGCCAGCAGGGAAGGAGTAAATTTCCCCCAGCATTTT	CASREGVNFPQHF
many	TRBV6-5	TRBJ1-2	TRBD1	TGTGCCAGCAGTCATTCTGGACAGGTCAACTATGGCTACACCTTC	CASSHSGQVNYGYTF
NA	TRBV5-6	TRBJ2-1	TRBD2	TGTGCCAGCAGCTCCGCTTCAAGCGGGAGGGAGAGTGAGCAGTTCTTC	CASSSASSGRESEQFF
NA	TRBV2	TRBJ2-3	TRBD2	TGTGCCAGCAGTCAAGCGACAGAGGGAGGGACCGAGTATACGCAGTATTTT	CASSQATEGGTEYTQYF